The sequence of this T cell receptor beta chain was determined in a study of shared clonotypes between healthy human individuals. Samples underwent the assay at deep level. The table came from immunoSEQ multiplex PCR; TCRdb's copy has only in-frame clones and leaves some out. The table lists under 150,000 clones, approximately 70% of them singletons. Germline V lookup: CDR1 LNHNV, CDR2 YYDKDF (reference sequence). The V end was cut by 1 base, the J end by 0 bases, with 7 bases between. The CDR3 totals 16 residues. Study findings and constraints: Among non-shared clonotypes, generation probabilities were lower than among those shared by all four donors.

On this clone: No antigen is known for it.

The sample was memory CD8+ T cells sorted from blood. The subset is: CD45RO+ cells pooled with CCR7-negative TemRA cells. The V call is TRBV15, the J call TRBJ2-6, with D perhaps TRBD1 (5 bases). The receptor was derived from a woman younger than 45 in good health. The CDR3 DNA follows: TGTGCCACCAGCAGAGGCGACAGCTCTGGGGCCAACGTCCTGACTTTC. It yields the protein CATSRGDSSGANVLTF.